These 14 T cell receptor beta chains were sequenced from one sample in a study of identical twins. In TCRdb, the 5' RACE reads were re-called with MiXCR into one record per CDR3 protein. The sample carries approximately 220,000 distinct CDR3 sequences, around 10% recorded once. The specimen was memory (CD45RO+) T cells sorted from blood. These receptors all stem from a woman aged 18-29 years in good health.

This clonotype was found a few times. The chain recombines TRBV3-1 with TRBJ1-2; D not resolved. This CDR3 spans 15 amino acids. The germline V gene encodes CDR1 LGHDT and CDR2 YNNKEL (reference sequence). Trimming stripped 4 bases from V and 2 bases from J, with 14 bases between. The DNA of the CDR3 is TGTGCCAGCAGCCTCCGAGGAGGAAGGAACTATGGCTACACCTTC. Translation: CASSLRGGRNYGYTF.

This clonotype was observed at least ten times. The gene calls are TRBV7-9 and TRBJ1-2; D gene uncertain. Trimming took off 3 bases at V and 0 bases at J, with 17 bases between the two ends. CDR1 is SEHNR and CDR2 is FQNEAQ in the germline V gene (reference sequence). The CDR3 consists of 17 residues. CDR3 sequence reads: CASSLSRNYKANYGYTF. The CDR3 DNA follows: TGTGCCAGCAGCTTGTCCAGGAACTACAAAGCTAACTATGGCTACACCTTC.

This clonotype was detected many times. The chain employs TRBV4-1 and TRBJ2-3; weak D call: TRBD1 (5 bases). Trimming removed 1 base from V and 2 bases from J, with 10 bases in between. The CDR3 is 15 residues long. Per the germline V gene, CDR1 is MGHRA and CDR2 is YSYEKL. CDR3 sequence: CASSQVGADTDTQYF. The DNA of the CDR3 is TGCGCCAGCAGCCAAGTAGGGGCTGACACAGATACGCAGTATTTT.

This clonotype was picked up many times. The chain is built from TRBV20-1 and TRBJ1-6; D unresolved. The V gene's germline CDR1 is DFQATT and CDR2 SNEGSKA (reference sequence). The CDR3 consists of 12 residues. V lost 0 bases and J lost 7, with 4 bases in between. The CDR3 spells CSARDPNSPLHF. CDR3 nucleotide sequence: TGCAGTGCTAGAGACCCCAATTCACCCCTCCACTTT.

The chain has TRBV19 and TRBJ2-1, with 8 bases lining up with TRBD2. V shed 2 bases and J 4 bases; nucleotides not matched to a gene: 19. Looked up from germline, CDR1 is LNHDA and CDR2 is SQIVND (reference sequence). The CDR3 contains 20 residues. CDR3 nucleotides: TGTGCCAGTAGTATAAGACGGCCAGGCTTAGCGGGAATCAGTTACAATGAGCAGTTCTTC. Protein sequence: CASSIRRPGLAGISYNEQFF.

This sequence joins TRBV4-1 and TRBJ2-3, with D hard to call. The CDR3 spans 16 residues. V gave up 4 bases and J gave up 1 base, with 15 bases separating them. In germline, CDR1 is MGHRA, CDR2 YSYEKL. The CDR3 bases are TGCGCCAGCAGCCTGGCAGGCCAACCCCGCACAGATACGCAGTATTTT. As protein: CASSLAGQPRTDTQYF.

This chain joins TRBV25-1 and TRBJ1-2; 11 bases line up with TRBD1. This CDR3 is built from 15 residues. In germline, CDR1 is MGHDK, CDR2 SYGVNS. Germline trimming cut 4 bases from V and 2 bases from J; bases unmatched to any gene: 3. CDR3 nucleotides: TGTGCCAGCAGTGCCCGGGACAGGGGGAACTATGGCTACACCTTC. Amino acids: CASSARDRGNYGYTF.

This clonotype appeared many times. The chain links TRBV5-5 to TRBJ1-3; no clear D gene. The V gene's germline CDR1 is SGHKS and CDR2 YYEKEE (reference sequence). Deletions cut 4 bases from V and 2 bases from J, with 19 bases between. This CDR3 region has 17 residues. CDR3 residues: CASSPAGGELAGNTIYF. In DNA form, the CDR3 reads TGTGCCAGCAGCCCCGCGGGTGGGGAGCTGGCTGGAAACACCATATATTTT.

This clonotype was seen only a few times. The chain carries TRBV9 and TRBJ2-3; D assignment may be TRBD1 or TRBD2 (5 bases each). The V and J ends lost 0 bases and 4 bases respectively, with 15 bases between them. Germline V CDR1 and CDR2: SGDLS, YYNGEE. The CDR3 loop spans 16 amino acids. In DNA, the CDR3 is TGTGCCAGCAGCGTAGGAGGGGCGCTCGTACCAGATACGCAGTATTTT. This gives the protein CASSVGGALVPDTQYF.

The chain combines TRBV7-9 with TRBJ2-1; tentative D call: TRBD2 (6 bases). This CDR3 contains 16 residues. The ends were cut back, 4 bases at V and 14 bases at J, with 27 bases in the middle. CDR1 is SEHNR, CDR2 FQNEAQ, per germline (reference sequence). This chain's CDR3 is CASSSGRGGREQREFF. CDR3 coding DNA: TGTGCCAGCAGCTCCGGTAGGGGAGGCCGGGAGCAGAGGGAGTTCTTC.

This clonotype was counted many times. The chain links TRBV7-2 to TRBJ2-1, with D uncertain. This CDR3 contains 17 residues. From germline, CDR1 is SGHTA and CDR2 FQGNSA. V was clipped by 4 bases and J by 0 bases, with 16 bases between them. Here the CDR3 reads CASSSRKTESSYNEQFF. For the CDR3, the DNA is TGTGCCAGCAGCTCTAGAAAGACGGAGAGCTCCTACAATGAGCAGTTCTTC.

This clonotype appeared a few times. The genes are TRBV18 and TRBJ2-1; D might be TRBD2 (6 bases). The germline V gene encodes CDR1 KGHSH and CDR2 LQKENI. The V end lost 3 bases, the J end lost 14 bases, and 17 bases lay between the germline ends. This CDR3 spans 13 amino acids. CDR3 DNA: TGTGCCAGCTCACCGAAACGGGAGACCTTAGAGTTCTTC. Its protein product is CASSPKRETLEFF.

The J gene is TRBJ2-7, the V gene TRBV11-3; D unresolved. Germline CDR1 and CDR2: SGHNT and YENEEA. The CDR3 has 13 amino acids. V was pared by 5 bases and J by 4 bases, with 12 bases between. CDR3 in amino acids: CASSRALKYEQYF. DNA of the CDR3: TGTGCCAGCAGCCGGGCTTTGAAATACGAGCAGTACTTC.

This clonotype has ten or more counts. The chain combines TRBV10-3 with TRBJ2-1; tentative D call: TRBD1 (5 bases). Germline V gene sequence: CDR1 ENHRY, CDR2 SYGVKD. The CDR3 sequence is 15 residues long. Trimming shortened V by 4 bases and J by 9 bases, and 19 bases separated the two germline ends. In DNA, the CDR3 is TGTGCCATCAGTGGGTTGCTAGTGGGGCAGGGTGAGCAGTTCTTC. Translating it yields CAISGLLVGQGEQFF.